This TCR beta chain derives from a study of T cell responses to AZD1222 COVID-19 vaccine. At the level of the study: Whether given at about 4 or about 12 weeks, second doses were pooled.

Concerning this clone itself: Antigen: not known.

General study results and limits: Targets within unmutated variant regions were reportedly found for nearly half of spike-specific TCRs.

Using immunoSEQ multiplex PCR, the repertoire was profiled, and TCRdb retains in-frame clones only, with some absent. The sample consists of approximately 98,000 clones, about 86% of them appearing once. The sample consisted of peripheral blood, taken on day 0 of AZD1222 vaccination. The clonotype comes from an adult in good health.

Here the CDR3 DNA reads TGTGCCAGCAGCCCTCAAACAGGGGGCAATTCACCCCTCCACTTT. Residues: CASSPQTGGNSPLHF. The J gene is TRBJ1-6, the V gene TRBV21-1; TRBD1, the table's D call, lacks a check against the DNA. TRBV21-1 is termed a pseudogene. This CDR3 is built from 15 residues.